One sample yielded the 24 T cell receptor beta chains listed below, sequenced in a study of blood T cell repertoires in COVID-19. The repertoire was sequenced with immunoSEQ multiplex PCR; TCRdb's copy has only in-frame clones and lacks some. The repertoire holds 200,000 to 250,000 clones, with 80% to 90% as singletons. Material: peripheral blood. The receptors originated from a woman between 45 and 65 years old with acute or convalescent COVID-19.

The CDR3 DNA follows: TGTGCCACCAGCACCCTACAGGAGCAAGGGGTCTCACCCCTCCACTTT. Translating it yields CATSTLQEQGVSPLHF. The V and J genes are TRBV15 and TRBJ1-6; D perhaps matches TRBD1 (5 bases). Per the germline V gene, CDR1 is LNHNV and CDR2 is YYDKDF (reference sequence). V shed 4 bases and J shed 10 bases, with 20 bases lying between them. The CDR3 consists of 16 residues.

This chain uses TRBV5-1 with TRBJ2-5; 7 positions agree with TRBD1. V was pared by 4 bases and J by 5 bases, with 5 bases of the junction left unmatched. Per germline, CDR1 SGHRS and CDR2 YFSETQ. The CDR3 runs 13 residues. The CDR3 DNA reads TGCGCCAGCAGCCTGGACAGGTTTGAGACCCAGTACTTC. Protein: CASSLDRFETQYF. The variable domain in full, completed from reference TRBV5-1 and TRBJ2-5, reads KAGVTQTPRYLIKTRGQQVTLSCSPISGHRSVSWYQQTPGQGLQFLFEYFSETQRNKGNFPGRFSGRQFSNSRSEMNVSTLELGDSALYLCASSLDRFETQYFGPGTRLLVL.

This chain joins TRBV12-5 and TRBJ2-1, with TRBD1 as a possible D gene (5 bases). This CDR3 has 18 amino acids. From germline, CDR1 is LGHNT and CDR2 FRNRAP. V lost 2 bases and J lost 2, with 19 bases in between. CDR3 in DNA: TGTGCTAGTGGTTTGATCCCGGGCCTTAAAGGGGCCTACAATGAGCAGTTCTTC. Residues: CASGLIPGLKGAYNEQFF.

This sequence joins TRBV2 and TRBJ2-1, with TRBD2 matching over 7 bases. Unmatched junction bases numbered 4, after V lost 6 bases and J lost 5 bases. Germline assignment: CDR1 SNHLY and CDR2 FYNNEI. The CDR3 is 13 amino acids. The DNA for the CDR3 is TGTGCCAGCAGCCCGACTAGCAACAATGAGCAGTTCTTC. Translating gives CASSPTSNNEQFF. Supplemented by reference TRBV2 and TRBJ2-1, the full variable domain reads EPEVTQTPSHQVTQMGQEVILRCVPISNHLYFYWYRQILGQKVEFLVSFYNNEISEKSEIFDDQFSVERPDGSNFTLKIRSTKLEDSAMYFCASSPTSNNEQFFGPGTRLTVL.

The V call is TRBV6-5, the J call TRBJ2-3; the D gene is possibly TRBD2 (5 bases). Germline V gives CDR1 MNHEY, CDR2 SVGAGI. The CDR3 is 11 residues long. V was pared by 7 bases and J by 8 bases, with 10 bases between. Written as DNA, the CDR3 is TGTGCCAGCATGAGCGGTGGTACGCAGTATTTT. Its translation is CASMSGGTQYF.

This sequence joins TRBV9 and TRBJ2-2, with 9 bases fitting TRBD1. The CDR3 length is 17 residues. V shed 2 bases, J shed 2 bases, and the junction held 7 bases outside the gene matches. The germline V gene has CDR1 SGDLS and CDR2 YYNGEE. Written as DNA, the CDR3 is TGTGCCAGCAGCGTCTCCCGGGACAGGGATAACACCGGGGAGCTGTTTTTT. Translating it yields CASSVSRDRDNTGELFF. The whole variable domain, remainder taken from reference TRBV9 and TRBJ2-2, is DSGVTQTPKHLITATGQRVTLRCSPRSGDLSVYWYQQSLDQGLQFLIQYYNGEERAKGNILERFSAQQFPDLHSELNLSSLELGDSALYFCASSVSRDRDNTGELFFGEGSRLTVL.

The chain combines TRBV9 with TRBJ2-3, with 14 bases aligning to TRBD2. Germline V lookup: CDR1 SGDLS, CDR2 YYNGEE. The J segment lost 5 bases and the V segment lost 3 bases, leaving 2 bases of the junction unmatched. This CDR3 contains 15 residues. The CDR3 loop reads CASSGGLAGVDTQYF. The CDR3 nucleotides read TGTGCCAGCAGCGGGGGACTAGCGGGAGTAGATACGCAGTATTTT.

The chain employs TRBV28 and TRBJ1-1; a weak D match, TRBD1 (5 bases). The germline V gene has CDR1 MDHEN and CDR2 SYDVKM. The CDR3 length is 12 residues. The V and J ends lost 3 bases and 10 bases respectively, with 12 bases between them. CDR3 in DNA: TGTGCCAGCAGTTTTGTTCCGGGGGTAGCTTTCTTT. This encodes CASSFVPGVAFF.

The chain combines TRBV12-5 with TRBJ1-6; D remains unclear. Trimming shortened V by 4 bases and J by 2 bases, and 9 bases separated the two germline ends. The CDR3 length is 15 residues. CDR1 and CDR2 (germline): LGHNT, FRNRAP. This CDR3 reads CASGSQAPYNSPLHF. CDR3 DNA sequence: TGTGCTAGTGGTTCGCAGGCGCCCTATAATTCACCCCTCCACTTT.

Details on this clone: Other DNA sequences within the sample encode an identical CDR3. This CDR3 is CASSFGGAREQYF. The CDR3 nucleotides are TGTGCCAGCAGTTTTGGGGGGGCTCGCGAGCAGTACTTC. The rearrangement links TRBV27 to TRBJ2-7, with D possibly being TRBD2 (7 bases). Germline assignment: CDR1 MNHEY and CDR2 SMNVEV (reference sequence). The CDR3 length is 13 residues. The germline V and J ends were trimmed by 3 bases and 6 bases, with 12 bases remaining between them.

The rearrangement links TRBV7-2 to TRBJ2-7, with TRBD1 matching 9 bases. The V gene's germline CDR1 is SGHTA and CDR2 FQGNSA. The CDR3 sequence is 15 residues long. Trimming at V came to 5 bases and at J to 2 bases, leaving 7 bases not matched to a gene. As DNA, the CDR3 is TGTGCCAGCAGCCTTTTAGGACAGGGGACCTACGAGCAGTACTTC. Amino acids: CASSLLGQGTYEQYF.

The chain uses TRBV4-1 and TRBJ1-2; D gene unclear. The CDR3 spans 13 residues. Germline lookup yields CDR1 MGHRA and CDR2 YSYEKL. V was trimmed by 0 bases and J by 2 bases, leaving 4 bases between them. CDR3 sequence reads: CASSQEENYGYTF. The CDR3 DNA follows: TGCGCCAGCAGCCAAGAGGAGAACTATGGCTACACCTTC.

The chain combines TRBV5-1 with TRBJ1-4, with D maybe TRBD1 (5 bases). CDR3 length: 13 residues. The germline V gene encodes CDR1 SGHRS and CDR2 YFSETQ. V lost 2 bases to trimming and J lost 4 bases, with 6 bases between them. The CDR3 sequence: CASSLRGNEKLFF. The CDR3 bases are TGCGCCAGCAGCTTAAGGGGTAATGAAAAACTGTTTTTT.

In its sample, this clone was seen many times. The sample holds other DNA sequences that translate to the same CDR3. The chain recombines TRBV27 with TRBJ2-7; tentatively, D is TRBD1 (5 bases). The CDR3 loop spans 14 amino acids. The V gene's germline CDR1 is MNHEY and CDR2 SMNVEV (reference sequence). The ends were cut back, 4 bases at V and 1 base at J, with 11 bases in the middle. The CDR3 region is CASSSTGSSYEQYF. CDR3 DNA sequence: TGTGCCAGCAGTTCCACAGGTTCGTCCTACGAGCAGTACTTC.

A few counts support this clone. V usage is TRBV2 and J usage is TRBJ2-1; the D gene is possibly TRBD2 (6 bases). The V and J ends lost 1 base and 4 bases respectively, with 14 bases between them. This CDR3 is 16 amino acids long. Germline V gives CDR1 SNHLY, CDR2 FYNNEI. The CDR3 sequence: CASSEVARTNYNEQFF. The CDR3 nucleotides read TGTGCCAGCAGTGAAGTCGCCCGGACTAATTACAATGAGCAGTTCTTC.

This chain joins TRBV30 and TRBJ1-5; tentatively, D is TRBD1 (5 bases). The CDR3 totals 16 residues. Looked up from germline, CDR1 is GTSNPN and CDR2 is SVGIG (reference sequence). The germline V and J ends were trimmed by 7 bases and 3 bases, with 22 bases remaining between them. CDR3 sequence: CAFRPWGQGDNQPQHF. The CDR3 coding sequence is TGTGCCTTTCGACCTTGGGGCCAGGGTGACAATCAGCCCCAGCATTTT. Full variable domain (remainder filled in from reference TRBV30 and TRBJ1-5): SQTIHQWPATLVQPVGSPLSLECTVEGTSNPNLYWYRQAAGRGLQLLFYSVGIGQISSEVPQNLSASRPQDRQFILSSKKLLLSDSGFYLCAFRPWGQGDNQPQHFGDGTRLSIL.

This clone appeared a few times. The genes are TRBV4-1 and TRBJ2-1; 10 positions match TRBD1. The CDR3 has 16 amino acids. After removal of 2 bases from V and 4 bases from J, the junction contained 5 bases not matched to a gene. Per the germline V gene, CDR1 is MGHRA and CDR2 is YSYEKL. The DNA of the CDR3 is TGCGCCAGCAGCCAAAAAGGACAGGGGGAATACAATGAGCAGTTCTTC. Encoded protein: CASSQKGQGEYNEQFF.

The CDR3 bases are TGTGCCAGCTCCCCTCTAGCGGGAGGGGGTAGCACAGATACGCAGTATTTT. It yields the protein CASSPLAGGGSTDTQYF. The rearrangement joins TRBV18 to TRBJ2-3; 12 bases line up with TRBD2. The CDR3 spans 17 residues. Germline trimming cut 6 bases from V and 0 bases from J; bases unmatched to any gene: 7. CDR1 KGHSH and CDR2 LQKENI come from the germline V gene.

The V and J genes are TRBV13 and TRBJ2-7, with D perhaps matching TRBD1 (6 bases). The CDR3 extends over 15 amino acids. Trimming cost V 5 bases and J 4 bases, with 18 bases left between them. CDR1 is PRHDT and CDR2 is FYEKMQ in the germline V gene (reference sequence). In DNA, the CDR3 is TGTGCCAGCAGCGCGACAGGTATAAGTTCTTACGAGCAGTACTTC. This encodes CASSATGISSYEQYF.

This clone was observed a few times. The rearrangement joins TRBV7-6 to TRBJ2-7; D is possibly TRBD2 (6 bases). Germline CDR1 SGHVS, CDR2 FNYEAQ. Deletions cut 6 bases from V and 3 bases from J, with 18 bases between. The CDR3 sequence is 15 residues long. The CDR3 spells CASSTLDGGNYEQYF. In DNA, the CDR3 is TGTGCCAGCAGTACTTTGGACGGAGGGAACTACGAGCAGTACTTC.

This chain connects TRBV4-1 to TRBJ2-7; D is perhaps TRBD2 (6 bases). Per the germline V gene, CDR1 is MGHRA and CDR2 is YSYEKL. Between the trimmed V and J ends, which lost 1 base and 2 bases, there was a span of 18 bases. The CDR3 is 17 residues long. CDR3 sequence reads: CASSQVRGDYPPYEQYF. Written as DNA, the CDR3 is TGCGCCAGCAGCCAAGTACGCGGGGATTATCCTCCCTACGAGCAGTACTTC.

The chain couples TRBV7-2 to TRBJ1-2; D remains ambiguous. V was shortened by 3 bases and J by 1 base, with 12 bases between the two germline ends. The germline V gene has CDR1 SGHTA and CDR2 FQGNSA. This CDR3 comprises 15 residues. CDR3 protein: CASSFVEGNNYGYTF. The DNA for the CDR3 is TGTGCCAGCAGCTTCGTAGAGGGTAATAACTATGGCTACACCTTC. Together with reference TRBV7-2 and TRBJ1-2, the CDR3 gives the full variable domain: GAGVSQSPSNKVTEKGKDVELRCDPISGHTALYWYRQSLGQGLEFLIYFQGNSAPDKSGLPSDRFSAERTGGSVSTLTIQRTQQEDSAVYLCASSFVEGNNYGYTFGSGTRLTVV.

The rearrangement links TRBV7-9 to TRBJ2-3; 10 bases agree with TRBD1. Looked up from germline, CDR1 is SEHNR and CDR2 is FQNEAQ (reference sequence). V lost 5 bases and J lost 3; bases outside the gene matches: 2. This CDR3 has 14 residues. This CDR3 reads CASSRQGATDTQYF. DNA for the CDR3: TGTGCCAGCAGCCGACAGGGGGCGACAGATACGCAGTATTTT. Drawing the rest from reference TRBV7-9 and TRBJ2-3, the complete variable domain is DTGVSQNPRHKITKRGQNVTFRCDPISEHNRLYWYRQTLGQGPEFLTYFQNEAQLEKSRLLSDRFSAERPKGSFSTLEIQRTEQGDSAMYLCASSRQGATDTQYFGPGTRLTVL.

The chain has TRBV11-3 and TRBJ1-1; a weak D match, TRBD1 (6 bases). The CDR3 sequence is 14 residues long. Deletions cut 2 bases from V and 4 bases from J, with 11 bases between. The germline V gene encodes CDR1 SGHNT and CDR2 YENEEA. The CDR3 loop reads CASSLSGHPTEAFF. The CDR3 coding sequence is TGTGCCAGCAGCTTATCGGGACACCCCACTGAAGCTTTCTTT.